This TCR beta chain was observed in a study of human T cells and chemical hapten exposure (dated by TCRdb to about 2021). Study-wide context: For sensitization, 2% DPC in acetone was applied to a roughly 2 cm by roughly 2 cm area of upper inner arm skin. Patch testing was performed on the upper back with Finn chambers containing 0.01% DPC, and the patch tests were scored after 6 days according to International Contact Dermatitis Research Group standards. The mostly female patient cohort included alopecia areata with under or over 50% scalp involvement, alopecia totalis and alopecia universalis. Patient blood was sampled pre-sensitization (week 0) and at 2, 6 and about 24 weeks after DPC sensitization. Throughout the study period of 20 to 25 weeks, patients also received therapeutic DPC doses to the scalp every week. In alopecia patients, the study followed how the peripheral blood TCR repertoire changed in vivo over primary and secondary sensitization to diphenylcyclopropenone (DPC), a hapten. Blood for TCR sequencing was provided by twenty-nine alopecia patients at one to four time points (pre-sensitization, 2, 6 and 24 weeks). Libraries were combined into a pool for sequencing, and differences in TCR yield between samples came mainly from small differences in library volumes within the pool. Results the study describes overall, beyond this receptor: Because every patient had alopecia, a presumed autoimmune disease, the patients' immune response might differ from that of healthy individuals. After repeated subsampling, changes were observed in the strength of the expansion versus patch-test correlation and in the threshold at which the correlation became significant. Significantly more large CDR3 similarity clusters were formed by expanded TCRs than by pre-sensitization or healthy control sets, consistent with antigen-driven responses. Patch test score was positively correlated with the number of PT1 expanded TCRs, with significance at thresholds 8, 16 and 32 but not at 4. DPC sensitization did not change the number of TCRs with a frequency above 1 in 1000, and there was no evidence of changes in global repertoire structure.

At least ten counts were recorded for this clonotype. This receptor's antigen is unknown. Qualities for individual bases were not recorded, and no much larger clone is one base off. The time point label for this specimen denotes: patch test 1, 2 weeks after DPC sensitization. The treatment or condition label for this specimen denotes: therapeutic diphenylcyclopropenone sensitization with weekly scalp DPC. Blood at each patch-test visit was drawn before the patch test was applied. Patients were eligible if aged 18 to 70, diagnosed with alopecia and judged suitable for DPC therapy, and pregnant patients were excluded. Total RNA was extracted from unfractionated whole blood collected in Tempus Blood RNA tubes. Library construction relied on RACE. Instrument used: NextSeq 500. During library preparation, unique molecular identifiers were attached to individual cDNA molecules so that TCRs could be counted quantitatively and reproducibly. Both TCR alpha and TCR beta chains were sequenced from each blood RNA sample. In the paper's pipeline: The median number of TCRs per sample was approximately 96,000, ranging from 23,224 to 690,600. The Decombinator software suite was used to annotate the V, J and CDR3 of the TCR reads. Every sample was subsampled to the same number of TCRs (28,000) for the PS versus PT1 abundance plots. Expanded TCRs were defined as absent before sensitization and observed at least eight times at the 2-week time point. TCRdb cleaned the public reads at Q25 with fastp, built clones with MiXCR and kept in-frame beta chains. Rows matching on CDR3 protein sequence are summarized as one entry with the most common DNA and genes. The V and J calls shown here were made by TCRdb, not taken from the authors' results. In this sample the table shows about 380,000 distinct CDR3 sequences, approximately 5% of which occur a single time. The ten largest make up around 2% of the sample.

The germline V gene gives CDR1 as MNHEY and CDR2 as SVGAGI. Deletion took 4 bases off V and 7 bases off J, with a span of 13 bases between the germline ends. The CDR3, from cysteine to phenylalanine, totals 13 residues. Only the CDR3 region is kept as DNA, spanning 39 bases read in frame from base 1. The clonotype originates from a woman aged 45-65 years with alopecia areata. Some clones in this sample may be carry-over from other donors' samples. The source was whole blood, collected in connection with sensitization to the hapten diphenylcyclopropenone (DPC). Recombination connected TRBV6-5 to TRBJ1-1; the D gene identity is not certain. CDR3 region: CASSLSKRSEAFF. The sequenced DNA is TGTGCCAGCAGTTTGTCAAAGAGGAGTGAAGCTTTCTTT.